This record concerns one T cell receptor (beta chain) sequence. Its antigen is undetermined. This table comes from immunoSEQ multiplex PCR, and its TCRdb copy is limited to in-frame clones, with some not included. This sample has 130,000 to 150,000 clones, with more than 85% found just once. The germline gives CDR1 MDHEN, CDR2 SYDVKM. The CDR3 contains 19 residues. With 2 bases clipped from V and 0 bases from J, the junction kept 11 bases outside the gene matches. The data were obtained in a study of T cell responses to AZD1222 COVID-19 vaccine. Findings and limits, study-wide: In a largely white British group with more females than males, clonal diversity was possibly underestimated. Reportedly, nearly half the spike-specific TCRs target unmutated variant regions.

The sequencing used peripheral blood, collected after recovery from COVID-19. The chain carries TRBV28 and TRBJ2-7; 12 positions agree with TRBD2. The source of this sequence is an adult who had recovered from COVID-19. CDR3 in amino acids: CASSLRTSGISYFSYEQYF. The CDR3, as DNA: TGTGCCAGCAGTTTACGGACTAGCGGGATCTCCTACTTCTCCTACGAGCAGTACTTC.